Listed here is a single TCR beta chain. Its target is not known. This specimen comes from a study of T cells after yellow fever vaccination. The overall study: The fractions with low cell numbers were processed using SMART-Seq v4 Ultra Low Input. The study's findings and limits: Subsequent to the booster, the majority of primary-vaccination clones reappeared (around 96% CD4, approximately 90% CD8). Overlap between CD4 and CD8 compartments was detected for a small share of clonotypes.

Generation of TCR cDNA used 5'RACE template switching (which added a universal primer site and UMIs). TCRdb independently ran MiXCR on the 5' RACE reads; one entry per CDR3 protein. The table has some 300,000 distinct CDR3 sequences, around 10% seen once. The TCR was taken from a man aged 18 to 30 who received the YFV17D yellow fever vaccine. This specimen consisted of CD4+ T cells sorted from PBMCs, obtained 45 days after the yellow fever booster vaccination.

CDR3 nucleotide sequence: TGCGCCAGCAGCCAACAAGTGGGAGGTACCCGCGGAACGCAGTATTTT. Its translation: CASSQQVGGTRGTQYF. V usage is TRBV4-3 and J usage is TRBJ2-3; a weak D match, TRBD2 (6 bases). Germline lookup yields CDR1 LGHNA and CDR2 YSLEER. The V end was cut by 2 bases, the J end by 9 bases, with 21 bases between. This CDR3 comprises 16 residues.